These 9 T cell receptor beta chains were sequenced from one sample in a study of blood T cell repertoires in COVID-19 (TCRdb year 2020). Library prep was done by the immunoSEQ multiplex PCR assay. Imported from immuneACCESS, the table was reduced by TCRdb to in-frame sequences with V and J called. These copies leave out some clones; in studies compared against another copy, an unresolved V gene accounts for under half, and the cause of the remainder is not known. Counted in this sample were some 200,000 clones; 94% of them appeared once. The leading ten clones occupy 0.7% to 0.8% of the sample. Sequencing was done on a sample of peripheral blood. These receptor sequences come from a man aged 25 to 40 with COVID-19, enrolled during active disease.

This clone was detected only once. The DNA of the CDR3 is TGTGCCAGCAGTTTAGTCAGGGTTCCCGGGGAGCTGTTTTTT. Translation: CASSLVRVPGELFF. The rearrangement joins TRBV28 to TRBJ2-2; possible D gene TRBD1, 5 bases. Trimming stripped 2 bases from V and 6 bases from J, with 10 bases between. Looked up from germline, CDR1 is MDHEN and CDR2 is SYDVKM. CDR3 size: 14 residues.

The chain carries TRBV7-9 and TRBJ1-5; D remains unclear. The CDR3 has 14 residues. V dropped 5 bases and J dropped 1 base, with 9 bases sitting between them. Germline CDR1 and CDR2: SEHNR and FQNEAQ (reference sequence). The CDR3 reads CASSRSGSNQPQHF. The CDR3 DNA reads as TGTGCCAGCAGCCGGAGCGGGAGCAATCAGCCCCAGCATTTT.

The V and J genes are TRBV19 and TRBJ1-6, with D possibly matching TRBD1 (5 bases). The CDR3 is made up of 16 amino acids. From germline, CDR1 is LNHDA and CDR2 SQIVND (reference sequence). V dropped 5 bases and J dropped 12 bases, with 23 bases sitting between them. CDR3 amino acids: CASSPTDIGWSQPLHF. CDR3 coding DNA: TGTGCCAGTAGTCCGACGGACATAGGGTGGAGTCAACCCCTCCACTTT.

The rearrangement uses TRBV2 and TRBJ2-1, with a possible D match to TRBD2 (5 bases). The V gene lost 7 bases and the J gene lost 9 bases, with 16 bases spanning the gap. The germline CDR1 and CDR2 sequences are SNHLY and FYNNEI. This CDR3 is built from 13 residues. CDR3 in amino acids: CASMELGGGEQFF. The CDR3 nucleotides read TGTGCCAGCATGGAGTTGGGCGGAGGTGAGCAGTTCTTC. Filled out from reference TRBV2 and TRBJ2-1, the complete variable domain reads EPEVTQTPSHQVTQMGQEVILRCVPISNHLYFYWYRQILGQKVEFLVSFYNNEISEKSEIFDDQFSVERPDGSNFTLKIRSTKLEDSAMYFCASMELGGGEQFFGPGTRLTVL.

This clone was observed once. The chain uses TRBV6-6 and TRBJ1-2; D is perhaps TRBD1 (5 bases). This CDR3 contains 15 residues. Germline loops: CDR1 MNHNY, CDR2 SVGAGI (reference sequence). Trimming removed 7 bases at V and 8 bases at J, with 23 bases between. The CDR3 sequence is CASNEISPGGRGYTF. CDR3 nucleotide sequence: TGTGCCAGCAACGAAATCTCTCCGGGGGGTCGGGGCTACACCTTC.

The rearrangement links TRBV5-1 to TRBJ2-4; TRBD1 matches at 8 bases. V lost 0 bases to trimming and J lost 8 bases; unmatched junction nucleotides: 10. The CDR3 totals 16 residues. Germline V gives CDR1 SGHRS, CDR2 YFSETQ. The CDR3 DNA reads TGCGCCAGCAGCTTGGGACAGGGGAGTTTTAAGGACATTCAGTACTTC. Protein sequence: CASSLGQGSFKDIQYF.

V usage is TRBV3-1 (or the pseudogene TRBV3-2) and J usage is TRBJ1-4; TRBD1 matches 7 bases. Germline assignment: CDR1 LGHDT and CDR2 YNNKEL (reference sequence). The CDR3 runs 15 residues. V shed 0 bases and J 5 bases; nucleotides not matched to a gene: 3. CDR3 in DNA: TGTGCCAGCAGCCAAGATTTGGGACAGAATGAAAAACTGTTTTTT. The encoded protein is CASSQDLGQNEKLFF.

The genes are TRBV5-5 and TRBJ2-1; 12 nucleotides agree with TRBD2. The CDR3 is 17 amino acids. The trim removed 2 bases at V and 4 bases at J, leaving 7 bases unmatched. Germline V gives CDR1 SGHKS, CDR2 YYEKEE (reference sequence). Here the CDR3 reads CASSLGLAGGQYNEQFF. Written as DNA, the CDR3 is TGTGCCAGCAGCTTAGGGCTAGCGGGGGGGCAATACAATGAGCAGTTCTTC.

J is TRBJ1-3 and V is TRBV5-6; D perhaps matches TRBD1 (6 bases). Germline V gives CDR1 SGHDT, CDR2 YYEEEE. V dropped 5 bases and J dropped 0 bases, with 12 bases sitting between them. This CDR3 comprises 15 residues. Here the CDR3 DNA reads TGTGCCAGCAGTTCGGGACAACTCTCTGGAAACACCATATATTTT. Translating gives CASSSGQLSGNTIYF.